Each of the 22 T cell receptor beta chains below was sequenced from the same sample in a study of PD-1 blockade in classical Hodgkin lymphoma. Here immunoSEQ multiplex PCR was the method, and the copy in TCRdb shows in-frame clones only, minus some. The sample includes about 17,000 clones, over 80% of them seen just once. Each patient relapsed following autologous stem cell transplantation, and prior brentuximab vedotin exposure differed. Sample: peripheral blood mononuclear cells (PBMCs), taken before the second cycle of nivolumab. The receptor source for this set is a human donor with classical Hodgkin lymphoma.

V gene TRBV4-1 combines with J gene TRBJ2-3; TRBD2 is a possible D gene (5 bases). The V end was cut by 1 base, the J end by 5 bases, with 13 bases between. Germline CDR1 is MGHRA and CDR2 is YSYEKL. The CDR3 spans 15 residues. The CDR3 is CASSQVRGRRDTQYF. As DNA, the CDR3 is TGCGCCAGCAGCCAAGTTCGGGGTCGAAGAGATACGCAGTATTTT.

This sequence joins TRBV18 and TRBJ2-3; 9 positions agree with TRBD2. The germline V gene has CDR1 KGHSH and CDR2 LQKENI. The V and J ends lost 3 bases and 4 bases, in that order; junction bases with no gene match: 8. The CDR3 runs to 16 residues. In DNA form, the CDR3 reads TGTGCCAGCTCACCCCCTCGGGTAGCGGGGGCAGATACGCAGTATTTT. Its translation is CASSPPRVAGADTQYF.

The genes are TRBV28 and TRBJ1-3; no firm D call. V was pared by 10 bases and J by 3 bases, with 13 bases between. The CDR3 extends over 13 amino acids. Germline V CDR1 and CDR2: MDHEN, SYDVKM. The chain's CDR3 is CAIQDPLGNTIYF. DNA of the CDR3: TGTGCCATCCAGGACCCCCTTGGAAACACCATATATTTT.

This clone was observed a few times. The chain recombines TRBV25-1 with TRBJ2-7; 7 bases match TRBD1. Germline assignment: CDR1 MGHDK and CDR2 SYGVNS. Losses at the gene ends were 5 bases for V and 2 bases for J; bases not matched to a gene: 6. This CDR3 is 14 amino acids long. The CDR3 DNA reads as TGTGCCAGCAGTATGGAAACAGGGGCCTACGAGCAGTACTTC. Translating gives CASSMETGAYEQYF.

This chain joins TRBV11-2 and TRBJ1-6, with TRBD1 as a possible D gene (5 bases). CDR1 is SGHAT, CDR2 FQNNGV, per germline. CDR3 length: 15 residues. The V end was cut by 4 bases, the J end by 7 bases, with 14 bases between. In DNA, the CDR3 is TGTGCCAGCAGCTCCCCCGGGACGGGCAATTCACCCCTCCACTTT. Translating gives CASSSPGTGNSPLHF.

The CDR3 region has the DNA TGCGCCAGCAGCCAAGGACAGGGGGGAATGAACACTGAAGCTTTCTTT. Translation gives CASSQGQGGMNTEAFF. The rearrangement uses TRBV4-1 and TRBJ1-1; TRBD1 matches 9 bases. The V gene end was trimmed by 1 base and the J gene end by 0 bases; junction bases not matched to a gene: 3. Per the germline V gene, CDR1 is MGHRA and CDR2 is YSYEKL. The CDR3 is 16 residues long.

This clone appeared once. This chain connects TRBV27 to TRBJ2-7; 9 bases are a match to TRBD1. CDR1 is MNHEY, CDR2 SMNVEV, per germline (reference sequence). The CDR3 runs to 12 residues. The J segment lost 6 bases and the V segment lost 6 bases, leaving 3 bases of the junction unmatched. CDR3 sequence (DNA): TGTGCCAGCAGCGGGACAGGGACCGAGCAGTACTTC. Protein product: CASSGTGTEQYF.

The gene calls are TRBV28 and TRBJ2-1; TRBD2 might be the D (6 bases). Germline CDR1 and CDR2: MDHEN and SYDVKM. The CDR3 contains 17 residues. V was shortened by 5 bases and J by 2 bases, with 19 bases between the two germline ends. The CDR3 bases are TGTGCCAGCAGTCCTTCTCTCGGGACTCCCACCTACAATGAGCAGTTCTTC. It specifies CASSPSLGTPTYNEQFF.

This clone rates as large. The chain links TRBV19 to TRBJ2-1; a weak D match, TRBD1 (6 bases). Trimming removed 7 bases at V and 4 bases at J, with 17 bases between. The CDR3 length is 15 residues. In germline, CDR1 is LNHDA, CDR2 SQIVND (reference sequence). In DNA form, the CDR3 reads TGTGCCAGTACTGGGGCAGGGACAATGTACAATGAGCAGTTCTTC. Its translation: CASTGAGTMYNEQFF.

V is TRBV12-2 and J is TRBJ2-5; no check of the table's D call, TRBD2, against the DNA was made. TRBV12-2 is a pseudogene locus. The CDR3 spans 17 residues. CDR3 region: CASRHVAAFRGEETQYF. In DNA, the CDR3 is TGTGCAAGTCGCCACGTAGCTGCTTTTCGCGGGGAAGAGACCCAGTACTTC.

The chain joins TRBV6-5 to TRBJ2-2; TRBD2 might be the D (6 bases). Trimming shortened V by 4 bases and J by 2 bases, and 8 bases separated the two germline ends. The CDR3 extends over 14 amino acids. CDR1 is MNHEY, CDR2 SVGAGI, per germline. The CDR3 DNA reads TGTGCCAGCAGTTCGACTAGTAACACCGGGGAGCTGTTTTTT. Translation: CASSSTSNTGELFF.

V gene TRBV9 combines with J gene TRBJ2-1, with D unresolved. The V and J ends lost 0 bases and 8 bases respectively, with 9 bases between them. The CDR3 is made up of 13 amino acids. Germline CDR1 SGDLS, CDR2 YYNGEE. This chain's CDR3 is CASSVGIVHEQFF. CDR3 in DNA: TGTGCCAGCAGCGTAGGAATCGTCCATGAGCAGTTCTTC.

V gene TRBV4-1 combines with J gene TRBJ1-2; D gene unclear. V gave up 3 bases and J gave up 5 bases, with 7 bases separating them. CDR3 length: 12 residues. Germline CDR1 is MGHRA and CDR2 is YSYEKL. DNA for the CDR3: TGCGCCAGCAGCCACCGAGATTATGGCTACACCTTC. It codes for CASSHRDYGYTF.

The V and J genes are TRBV13 and TRBJ2-7, with D possibly TRBD2 on 5 matching bases. The germline CDR1 and CDR2 sequences are PRHDT and FYEKMQ (reference sequence). V was pared by 6 bases and J by 1 base, with 13 bases between. CDR3 size: 14 residues. The CDR3 DNA is TGTGCCAGCAGAATCCTAGCAGATTCCTACGAGCAGTACTTC. Translation gives CASRILADSYEQYF.

This sequence joins TRBV5-1 and TRBJ1-3; unclear D gene. The length of the CDR3 is 13 residues. V was trimmed by 7 bases and J by 0 bases, leaving 8 bases between them. Germline V gives CDR1 SGHRS, CDR2 YFSETQ. The CDR3 loop is CASGLSSGNTIYF. The CDR3 DNA is TGCGCCAGCGGGTTGAGCTCTGGAAACACCATATATTTT.

V usage is TRBV7-3 and J usage is TRBJ2-1; 11 bases are shared with TRBD2. Germline CDR1 and CDR2: SGHTA and FQGTGA. This CDR3 has 18 amino acids. V dropped 3 bases and J dropped 0; count of bases not matched to a gene: 7. This CDR3 is CASSLSSGGMSSYNEQFF. The CDR3 bases are TGTGCCAGCAGCTTGTCTAGCGGGGGGATGAGCTCCTACAATGAGCAGTTCTTC.

The rearrangement links TRBV18 to TRBJ2-7; D is unresolved. This CDR3 is built from 13 residues. Per germline, CDR1 KGHSH and CDR2 LQKENI. V lost 3 bases to trimming and J lost 3 bases, with 9 bases between them. The CDR3 bases are TGTGCCAGCTCACCGGGTACAGACTACGAGCAGTACTTC. Residues: CASSPGTDYEQYF.

Notes on this clone: At one end, the junction sequence differs from germline, possibly due to a read error. The rearrangement links TRBV19 to TRBJ1-3, with D uncertain. The CDR3 runs to 16 residues. Germline V CDR1 and CDR2: LNHDA, SQIVND (reference sequence). The DNA for the CDR3 is TGTGCCGGTAGTGCCTCGGATGGGCTCTCTGGAAACACCATATATTTT. Amino acids: CAGSASDGLSGNTIYF.

CDR3 DNA: TGTGCCAGCTCTCCGGCGGGCCCCTCAAGGGGCTACACCTTC. This encodes CASSPAGPSRGYTF. The rearrangement links TRBV18 to TRBJ1-2, with D uncertain. The length of the CDR3 is 14 residues. The germline V gene has CDR1 KGHSH and CDR2 LQKENI. With 6 bases removed from V and 8 bases from J, the gap between germline ends came to 19 bases.

This clone appeared a single time. The chain recombines TRBV28 with TRBJ2-7; 10 bases line up with TRBD1. The CDR3 contains 15 residues. In germline, CDR1 is MDHEN, CDR2 SYDVKM. The junction had 7 bases not matched to a gene; V was cut back by 6 bases and J by 2 bases. CDR3 sequence (DNA): TGTGCCAGCAGCCTCGTGGGGACAGGGGCCTACGAGCAGTACTTC. Residues: CASSLVGTGAYEQYF. Combining the CDR3 with reference TRBV28 and TRBJ2-7 gives the whole variable domain DVKVTQSSRYLVKRTGEKVFLECVQDMDHENMFWYRQDPGLGLRLIYFSYDVKMKEKGDIPEGYSVSREKKERFSLILESASTNQTSMYLCASSLVGTGAYEQYFGPGTRLTVT.

The genes are TRBV5-1 and TRBJ1-1, with D tentatively TRBD1 (5 bases). Germline assignment: CDR1 SGHRS and CDR2 YFSETQ. V lost 0 bases, J lost 4 bases, and 10 bases lay in between. The CDR3 runs to 14 residues. CDR3 DNA sequence: TGCGCCAGCAGCTTGGACAGGTTGCTCACTGAAGCTTTCTTT. This codes for CASSLDRLLTEAFF.

With regard to this clone: Germline is not matched at one junction end, which may reflect a read error. The rearrangement joins TRBV28 to TRBJ1-2; 9 bases map to TRBD1. Looked up from germline, CDR1 is MDHEN and CDR2 is SYDVKM. The CDR3 spans 13 residues. In DNA, the CDR3 is TGTGCCAGCAACGATGTAGGGACAGGGTGGAGGGCCTTC. It specifies CASNDVGTGWRAF.